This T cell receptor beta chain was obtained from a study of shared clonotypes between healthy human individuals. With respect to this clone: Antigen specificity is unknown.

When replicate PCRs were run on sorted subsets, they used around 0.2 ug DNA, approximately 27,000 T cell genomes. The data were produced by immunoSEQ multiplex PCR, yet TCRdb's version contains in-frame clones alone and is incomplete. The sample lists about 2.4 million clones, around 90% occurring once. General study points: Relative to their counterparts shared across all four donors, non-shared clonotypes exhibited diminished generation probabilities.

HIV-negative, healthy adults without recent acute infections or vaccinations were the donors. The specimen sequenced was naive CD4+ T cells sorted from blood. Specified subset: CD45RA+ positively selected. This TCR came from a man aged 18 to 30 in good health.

CDR3 region: CASSQGIGNWSPLHF. CDR3 nucleotides: TGCGCCAGCAGCCAAGGAATAGGGAACTGGTCACCCCTCCACTTT. This chain uses TRBV4-1 with TRBJ1-6; unclear D gene. CDR1 is MGHRA, CDR2 YSYEKL, per germline. The V end was cut by 1 base, the J end by 10 bases, with 14 bases between. This CDR3 contains 15 residues.